This paragraph reports one TCR beta chain. Antigen: not known. This record comes from a study of CD8+ T cells in alopecia areata. Study information: Treated patients were given 5 to 10 mg oral tofacitinib twice daily. The share of scalp area affected provided the severity score for treated patients. Study-level results: For patients receiving tofacitinib, scalp clonality and expanded CD8+ clones among the top 100 significantly decreased.

Investigators isolated RNA and reverse transcribed it into cDNA to act as the sequencing template. Assay used: immunoSEQ multiplex PCR; TCRdb lists only in-frame clones, some missing. The sample lists fewer than 250,000 clones; about two fifths were seen once. As for treatment: oral pan-JAK inhibitor, 5-10 mg twice daily. Both CD4+ and CD8+ T cells were separated by sorting PBMCs. The TCR comes from a human donor with alopecia areata. The specimen comprised CD4+ T cells sorted from blood, sampled at approximately week 31, from a patient treated with tofacitinib.

The CDR3 sequence: CSVEGGGAYGYTF. The DNA for the CDR3 is TGCAGCGTTGAAGGTGGGGGGGCCTATGGCTACACCTTC. The gene calls are TRBV29-1 and TRBJ1-2; D is perhaps TRBD1 (6 bases). V gave up 1 base and J gave up 4 bases, with 10 bases separating them. Germline values: CDR1 SQVTM, CDR2 ANQGSEA. The CDR3 is made up of 13 amino acids.